This T cell receptor beta chain came from a study of Ad26.COV2.S vaccination and SARS-CoV-2 variants. Study-wide results and limits: An underestimation of total T cell responses may have resulted from the TCR breadth and depth analyses. Those who received vaccine or placebo ended up with similar non-spike TCR breadth.

Only one count was recorded for this clone. Its antigen is not known. The method was immunoSEQ multiplex PCR; TCRdb's version includes in-frame clones alone and lacks a portion of them. Among 360,000 or so clones listed, around 91% were seen once. Treatment of the sample: 15 to 20 received Ad26.COV2.S at low or high dose, single or two shots; 5 received placebo; per-sample allocation not given. On day 63 after the first injection, vaccine and placebo recipients gave samples. Looked up from germline, CDR1 is SGHRS and CDR2 is YFSETQ. This CDR3 spans 16 amino acids. Trimming removed 4 bases at V and 0 bases at J, with 14 bases between.

V and J are TRBV5-1 and TRBJ1-3; TRBD1 might be the D (6 bases). Sequences were derived from peripheral blood, sampled in a trial of Ad26.COV2.S vaccine versus placebo. The origin of this receptor is a person aged 18-60 years who received the Ad26.COV2.S COVID-19 vaccine or a placebo. The CDR3, as DNA: TGCGCCAGCAGCCGACAGGACAGTTTCTCTGGAAACACCATATATTTT. It is translated as CASSRQDSFSGNTIYF. The whole variable domain, filled in from reference TRBV5-1 and TRBJ1-3, reads KAGVTQTPRYLIKTRGQQVTLSCSPISGHRSVSWYQQTPGQGLQFLFEYFSETQRNKGNFPGRFSGRQFSNSRSEMNVSTLELGDSALYLCASSRQDSFSGNTIYFGEGSWLTVV.